This T cell receptor (beta chain) stems from a study of blood T cell repertoires in COVID-19. Across the whole study: Both acute and convalescent COVID-19 samples were obtained from the United States, Italy and Spain. From T cells, B-cell-depleted T cells, or PBMCs came the material, which was cDNA or gDNA.

The J segment lost 0 bases and the V segment lost 5 bases, leaving 4 bases of the junction unmatched. This CDR3 is built from 15 residues. Germline CDR1 SNHLY, CDR2 FYNNEI. Seattle participants joined during active infection and were tracked over time. Authors' analysis steps: Estimates of nucleated cell counts were drawn from the amplification of reference gene primers. Measured with immunoSEQ multiplex PCR; TCRdb has only the in-frame clones, and not every one. Clonal size and the V and J genes are those of that table, whereas D and trimming came from the DNA. The table lists about 160,000 clones, around 89% of them singletons.

The rearrangement uses TRBV2 and TRBJ2-1; 7 nucleotides line up with TRBD2. This sequence originates from a man aged 18-30 years with COVID-19, enrolled during active disease. The material sequenced was peripheral blood. The CDR3 here is CASSWERGSYNEQFF. As DNA, the CDR3 is TGTGCCAGCAGTTGGGAGCGGGGCTCCTACAATGAGCAGTTCTTC.